This record covers a single T cell receptor (beta chain). Here immunoSEQ multiplex PCR was the method, and the copy in TCRdb shows in-frame clones only, minus some. The table includes under 350,000 clones, 65% to 90% detected once. The data were obtained in a study of blood T cell repertoires in COVID-19. All enrollees were roughly 18 to 89 years old and from 24 US areas. The sequenced sample was PBMCs or T cells enriched from blood (not recorded which). The receptor was derived from a man aged 25-40 years who had recovered from COVID-19.

CDR3 residues: CASSPPTTGELFF. The CDR3 nucleotides read TGTGCCAGCTCACCACCGACAACCGGGGAGCTGTTTTTT. The J gene is TRBJ2-2, the V gene TRBV18; no definite D call. CDR1 is KGHSH, CDR2 LQKENI, per germline. V lost 0 bases to trimming and J lost 5 bases, with 4 bases between them. The length of the CDR3 is 13 residues. The whole variable domain, remainder taken from reference TRBV18 and TRBJ2-2, is NAGVMQNPRHLVRRRGQEARLRCSPMKGHSHVYWYRQLPEEGLKFMVYLQKENIIDESGMPKERFSAEFPKEGPSILRIQQVVRGDSAAYFCASSPPTTGELFFGEGSRLTVL.